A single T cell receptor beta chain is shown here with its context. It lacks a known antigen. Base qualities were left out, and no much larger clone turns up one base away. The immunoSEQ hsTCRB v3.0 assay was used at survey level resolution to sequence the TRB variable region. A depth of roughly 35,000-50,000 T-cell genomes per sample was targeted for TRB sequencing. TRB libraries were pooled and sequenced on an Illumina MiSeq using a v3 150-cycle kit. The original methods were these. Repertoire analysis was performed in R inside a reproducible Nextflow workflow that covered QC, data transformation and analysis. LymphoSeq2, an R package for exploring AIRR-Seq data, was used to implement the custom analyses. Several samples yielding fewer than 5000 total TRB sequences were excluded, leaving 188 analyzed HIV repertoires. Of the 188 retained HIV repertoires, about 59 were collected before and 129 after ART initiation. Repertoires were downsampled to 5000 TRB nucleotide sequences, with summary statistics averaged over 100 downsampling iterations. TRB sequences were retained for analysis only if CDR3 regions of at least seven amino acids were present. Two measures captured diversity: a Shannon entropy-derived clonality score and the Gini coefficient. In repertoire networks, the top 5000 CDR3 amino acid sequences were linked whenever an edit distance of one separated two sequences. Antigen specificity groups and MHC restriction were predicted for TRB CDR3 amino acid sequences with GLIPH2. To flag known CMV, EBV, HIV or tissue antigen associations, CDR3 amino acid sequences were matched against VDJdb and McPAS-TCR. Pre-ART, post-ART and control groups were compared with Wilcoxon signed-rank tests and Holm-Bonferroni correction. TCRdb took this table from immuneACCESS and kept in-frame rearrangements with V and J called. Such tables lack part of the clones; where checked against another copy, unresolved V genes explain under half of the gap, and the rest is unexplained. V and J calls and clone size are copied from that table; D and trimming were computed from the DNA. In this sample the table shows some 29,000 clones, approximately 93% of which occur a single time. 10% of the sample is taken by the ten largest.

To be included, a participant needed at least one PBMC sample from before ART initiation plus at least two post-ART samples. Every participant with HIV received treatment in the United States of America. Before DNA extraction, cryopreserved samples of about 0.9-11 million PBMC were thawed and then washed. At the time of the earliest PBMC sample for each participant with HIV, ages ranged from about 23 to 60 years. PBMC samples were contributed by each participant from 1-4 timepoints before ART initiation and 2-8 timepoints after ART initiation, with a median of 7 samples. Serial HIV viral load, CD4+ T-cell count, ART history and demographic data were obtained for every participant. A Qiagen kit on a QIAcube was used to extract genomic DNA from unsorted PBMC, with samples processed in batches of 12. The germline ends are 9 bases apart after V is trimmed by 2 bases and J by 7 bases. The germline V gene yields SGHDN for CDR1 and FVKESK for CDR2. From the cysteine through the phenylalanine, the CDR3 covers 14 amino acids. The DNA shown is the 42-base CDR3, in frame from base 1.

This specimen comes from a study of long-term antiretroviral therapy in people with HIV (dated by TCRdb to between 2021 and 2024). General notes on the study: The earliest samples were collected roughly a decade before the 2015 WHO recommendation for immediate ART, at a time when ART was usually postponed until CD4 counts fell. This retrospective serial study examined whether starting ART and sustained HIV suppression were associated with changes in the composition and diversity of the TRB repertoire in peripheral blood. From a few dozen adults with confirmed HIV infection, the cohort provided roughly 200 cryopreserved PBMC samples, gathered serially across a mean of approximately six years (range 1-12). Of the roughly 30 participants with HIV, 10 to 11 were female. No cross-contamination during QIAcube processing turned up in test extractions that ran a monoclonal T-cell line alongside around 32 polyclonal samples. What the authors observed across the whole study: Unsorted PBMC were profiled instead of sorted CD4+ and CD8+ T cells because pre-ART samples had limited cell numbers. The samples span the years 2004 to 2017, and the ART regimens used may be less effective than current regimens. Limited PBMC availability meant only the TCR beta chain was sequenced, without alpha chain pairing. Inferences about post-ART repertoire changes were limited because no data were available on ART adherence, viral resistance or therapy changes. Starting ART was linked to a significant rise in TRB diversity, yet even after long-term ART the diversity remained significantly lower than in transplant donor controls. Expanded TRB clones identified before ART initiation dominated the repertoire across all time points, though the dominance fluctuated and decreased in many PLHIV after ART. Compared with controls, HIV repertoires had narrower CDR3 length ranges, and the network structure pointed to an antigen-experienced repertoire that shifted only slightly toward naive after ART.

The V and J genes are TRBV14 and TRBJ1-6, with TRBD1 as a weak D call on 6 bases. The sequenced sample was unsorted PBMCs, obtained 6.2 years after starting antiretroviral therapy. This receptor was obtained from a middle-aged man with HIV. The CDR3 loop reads CASSQQGYNSPLHF. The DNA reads TGTGCCAGCAGCCAACAGGGGTACAATTCACCCCTCCACTTT. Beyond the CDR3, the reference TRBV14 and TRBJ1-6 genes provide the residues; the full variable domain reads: EAGVTQFPSHSVIEKGQTVTLRCDPISGHDNLYWYRRVMGKEIKFLLHFVKESKQDESGMPNNRFLAERTGGTYSTLKVQPAELEDSGVYFCASSQQGYNSPLHFGNGTRLTVT.